This T cell receptor (beta chain) was found in a study of spatial heterogeneity in lung cancer. Whole-study context: Within raw reads, each unique TCR and UMI combination appeared on average more than ten times.

A unique molecular identifier was attached to every TCR cDNA molecule. TCRdb re-derived calls from the 5' RACE reads in MiXCR, one entry per CDR3 protein. The sample contains roughly 40,000 distinct CDR3 sequences, approximately 6.8% of which appear only once. The time point: sample taken at primary tumor resection. No cells were sorted before sequencing. The whole RNA sequenced was extracted from tumor, nontumor lung or frozen PBMC. The donors, more than 55 patients with untreated early-stage non-small cell lung cancer, provided the samples. Regarding this clonotype: What it recognizes is unknown.

From germline, CDR1 is MGHRA and CDR2 YSYEKL. CDR3 length: 16 residues. V was pared by 1 base and J by 8 bases, with 20 bases between. Study-level results: There were more appearances of ubiquitous expanded tumor TCRs in blood at resection than at follow-up.

Material: PBMCs, obtained at surgery. The chain joins TRBV4-1 to TRBJ1-2; D possibly corresponds to TRBD1 (6 bases). The TCR sequence derives from a female donor with early-stage non-small cell lung cancer. Here the CDR3 reads CASSQGVTGPPWGYTF. In DNA, the CDR3 is TGCGCCAGCAGCCAAGGGGTTACAGGGCCCCCCTGGGGCTACACCTTC.